Presented here are 5 T cell receptor beta chains from one specimen sequenced in a study of OX40 agonist ivuxolimab in advanced cancers. This table comes from immunoSEQ multiplex PCR, and its TCRdb copy is limited to in-frame clones, with some not included. The sample contains about 15,000 clones, approximately 86% of which appear only once. The material was CD4+ or CD8+ T cells sorted from blood, obtained in a trial of the OX40 agonist ivuxolimab. The origin of the receptors is an adult with an advanced solid tumor such as melanoma, head and neck, liver or kidney cancer.

This clone was observed a handful of times. J is TRBJ2-5 and V is TRBV9, with D tentatively TRBD2 (6 bases). Trimming took off 3 bases at V and 4 bases at J, with 13 bases between the two ends. The CDR3 covers 14 residues. Germline CDR1 and CDR2: SGDLS and YYNGEE. CDR3 protein: CASSALGGLETQYF. Written as DNA, the CDR3 is TGTGCCAGCAGCGCTCTGGGGGGATTAGAGACCCAGTACTTC.

The gene calls are TRBV28 and TRBJ2-7; 11 nucleotides agree with TRBD2. The CDR3 length is 15 residues. J gave up 2 bases and V 7 bases, and 7 bases lay outside the gene matches. CDR1 and CDR2 from the germline V gene are MDHEN and SYDVKM. The CDR3 loop is CASTSLAGGPYEQYF. CDR3 DNA: TGTGCCAGCACTTCTCTAGCGGGAGGTCCCTACGAGCAGTACTTC.

The chain joins TRBV15 to TRBJ2-1; D unclear. Between the trimmed V and J ends, which lost 4 bases and 4 bases, there was a span of 14 bases. The CDR3 is 15 amino acids. The germline V gene has CDR1 LNHNV and CDR2 YYDKDF (reference sequence). CDR3 in amino acids: CATSMERLDYNEQFF. The CDR3 DNA reads as TGTGCCACCAGCATGGAACGATTAGATTACAATGAGCAGTTCTTC.

This chain links TRBV7-8 with TRBJ2-5, with D perhaps TRBD1 (6 bases). Trimming removed 5 bases at V and 5 bases at J, with 21 bases between. The CDR3 extends over 16 amino acids. Germline V gene data show CDR1 as SGHVS and CDR2 as FQNEAQ. The CDR3 sequence is CASSPRRGHLGETQYF. In DNA form, the CDR3 reads TGTGCCAGCAGCCCCCGTCGGGGACATTTGGGGGAGACCCAGTACTTC. The full variable domain, completed using reference TRBV7-8 and TRBJ2-5, is GAGVSQSPRYKVAKRGQDVALRCDPISGHVSLFWYQQALGQGPEFLTYFQNEAQLDKSGLPSDRFFAERPEGSVSTLKIQRTQQEDSAVYLCASSPRRGHLGETQYFGPGTRLLVL.

This clone is medium-sized within its sample. This chain joins TRBV7-9 and TRBJ1-2, with D perhaps matching TRBD1 (6 bases). Deletions cut 3 bases from V and 2 bases from J, with 19 bases between. The CDR3 sequence is 17 residues long. CDR1 and CDR2 from the germline V gene are SEHNR and FQNEAQ (reference sequence). In DNA, the CDR3 is TGTGCCAGCAGCTTCACTCCGGACAGAACCTTAAACTATGGCTACACCTTC. It translates to CASSFTPDRTLNYGYTF.